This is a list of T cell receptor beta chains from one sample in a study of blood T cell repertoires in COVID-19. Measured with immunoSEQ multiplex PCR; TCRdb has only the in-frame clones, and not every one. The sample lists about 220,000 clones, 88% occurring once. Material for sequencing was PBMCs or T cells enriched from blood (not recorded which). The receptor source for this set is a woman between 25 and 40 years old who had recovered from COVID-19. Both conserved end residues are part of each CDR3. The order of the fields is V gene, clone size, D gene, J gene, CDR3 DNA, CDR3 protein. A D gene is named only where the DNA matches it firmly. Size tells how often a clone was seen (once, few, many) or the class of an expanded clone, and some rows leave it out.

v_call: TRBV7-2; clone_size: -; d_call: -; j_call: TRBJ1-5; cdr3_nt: TGTGCCAGCAGCTTAGCAGGGGAGGGTCAGCCCCAGCATTTT; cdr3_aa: CASSLAGEGQPQHF
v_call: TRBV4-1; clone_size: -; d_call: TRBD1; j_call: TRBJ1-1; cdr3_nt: TGCGCCAGCAGCCCCTACCGTTTTAGGGGGCCGATGAACACTGAAGCTTTCTTT; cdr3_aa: CASSPYRFRGPMNTEAFF
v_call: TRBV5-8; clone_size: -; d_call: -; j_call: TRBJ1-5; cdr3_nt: TGTGCCAGCAGTTCACTCCACAGGGCCTTTCAGCCCCAGCATTTT; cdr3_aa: CASSSLHRAFQPQHF
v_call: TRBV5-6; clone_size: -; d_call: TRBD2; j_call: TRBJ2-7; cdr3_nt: TGTGCCAGCAGCTTGAGCGGGGGGGCAGCCCTCTACGAGCAGTACTTC; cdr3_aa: CASSLSGGAALYEQYF
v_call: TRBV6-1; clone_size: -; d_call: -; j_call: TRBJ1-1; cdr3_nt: TGTGCCAGCAGTGAATCGGGGTGGGGTGAGACTGAAGCTTTCTTT; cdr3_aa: CASSESGWGETEAFF
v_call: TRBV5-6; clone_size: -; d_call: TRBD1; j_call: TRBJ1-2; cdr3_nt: TGTGCCAGCAGCATCGACAGGGGCACTAACTATGGCTACACCTTC; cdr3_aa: CASSIDRGTNYGYTF
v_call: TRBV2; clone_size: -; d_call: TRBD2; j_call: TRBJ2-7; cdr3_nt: TGTGCCAGCACCCAAGCGGGGCAGGGCACGACGTACGAGCAGTACTTC; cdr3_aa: CASTQAGQGTTYEQYF
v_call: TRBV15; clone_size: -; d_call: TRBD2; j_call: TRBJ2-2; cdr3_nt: TGTGCCACCAGCGTGCGACTAGCGGGTATCGGGGAGCTGTTTTTT; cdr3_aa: CATSVRLAGIGELFF
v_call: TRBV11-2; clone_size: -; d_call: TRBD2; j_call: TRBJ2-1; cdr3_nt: TGTGCCAGCAGCTTAGGGGGGCTACTAGCGGGGGCTAATGAGCAGTTCTTC; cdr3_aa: CASSLGGLLAGANEQFF
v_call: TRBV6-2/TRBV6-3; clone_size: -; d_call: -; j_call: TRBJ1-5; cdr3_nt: TGTGCCAGCAGTTACTCGATCCTCAGGGTCCAGCCCCAGCATTTT; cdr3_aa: CASSYSILRVQPQHF
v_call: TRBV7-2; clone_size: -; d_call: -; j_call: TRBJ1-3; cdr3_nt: TGTGCCAGCAGCTTGTTACAGGGATCTGGAAACACCATATATTTT; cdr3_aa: CASSLLQGSGNTIYF
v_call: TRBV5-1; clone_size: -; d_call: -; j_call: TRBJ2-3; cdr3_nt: TGCGCCAGCAGCCCTCCGACACTTGATACGCAGTATTTT; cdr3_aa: CASSPPTLDTQYF
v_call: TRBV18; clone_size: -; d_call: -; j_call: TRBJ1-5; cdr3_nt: TGTGCCAGCTCACCCGACTTAGGCCAGCCCCAGCATTTT; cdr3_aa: CASSPDLGQPQHF
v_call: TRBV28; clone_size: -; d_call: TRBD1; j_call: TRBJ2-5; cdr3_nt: TGTGCCAGCAGTCCTCCCCGCCGACAGGGACAAGAGACCCAGTACTTC; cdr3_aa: CASSPPRRQGQETQYF
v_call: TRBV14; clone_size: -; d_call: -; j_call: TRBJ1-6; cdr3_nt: TGTGCCAGCAGCCAAAGGCGGGGGTCGTATAATTCACCCCTCCACTTT; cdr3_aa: CASSQRRGSYNSPLHF
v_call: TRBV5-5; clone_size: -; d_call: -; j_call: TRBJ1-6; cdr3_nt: TGTGCCAGCAGCTTGTATTACAGAAATAATTCACCCCTCCACTTT; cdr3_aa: CASSLYYRNNSPLHF
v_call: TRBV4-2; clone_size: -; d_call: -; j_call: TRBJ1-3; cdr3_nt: TGTGCCAGCAGCCAAGATAATAGCGCTGGAAACACCATATATTTT; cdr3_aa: CASSQDNSAGNTIYF
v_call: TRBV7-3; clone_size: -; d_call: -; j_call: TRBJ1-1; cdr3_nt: TGTGCCAGCAGCTTGAACCCTTCAGGAATCAACACTGAAGCTTTCTTT; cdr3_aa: CASSLNPSGINTEAFF
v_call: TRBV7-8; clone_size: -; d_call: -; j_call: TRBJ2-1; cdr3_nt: TGTGCCAGCAGCTTAGCGCAGACTTACAATGAGCAGTTCTTC; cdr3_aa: CASSLAQTYNEQFF
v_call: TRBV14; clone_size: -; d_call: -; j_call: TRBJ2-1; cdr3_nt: TGTGCCAGCAGCCAAGCGTCAGGATACAATGAGCAGTTCTTC; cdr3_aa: CASSQASGYNEQFF
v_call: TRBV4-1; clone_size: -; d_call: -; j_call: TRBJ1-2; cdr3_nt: TGCGCCAGCAGCCCCCCCGGGGGTGGCTACACCTTC; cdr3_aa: CASSPPGGGYTF
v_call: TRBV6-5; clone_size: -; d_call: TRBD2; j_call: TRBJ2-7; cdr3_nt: TGTGCCAGCAGTTACGGGACTAGCGGTTCCTACGAGCAGTACTTC; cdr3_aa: CASSYGTSGSYEQYF
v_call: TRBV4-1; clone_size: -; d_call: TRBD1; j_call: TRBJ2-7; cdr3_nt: TGCGCCAGCAGCCCCGCTCCTCGACAGGGGGTTACCTACGAGCAGTACTTC; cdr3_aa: CASSPAPRQGVTYEQYF
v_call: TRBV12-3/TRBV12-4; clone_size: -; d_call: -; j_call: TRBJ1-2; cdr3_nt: TGTGCCAGCAGTTCGGGGTTCTATGGCTACACCTTC; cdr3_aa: CASSSGFYGYTF
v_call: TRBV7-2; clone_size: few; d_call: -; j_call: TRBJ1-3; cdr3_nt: TGTGCCAGCAGCTTATGGGGGGGCAGCTCTGGAAACACCATATATTTT; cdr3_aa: CASSLWGGSSGNTIYF
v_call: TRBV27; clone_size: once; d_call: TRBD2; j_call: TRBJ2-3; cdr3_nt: TGTGCCAGCAGTTTATTGCGGATAGGGGCCGCGGCGGGGGGGCTTAAAGATACGCAGTATTTT; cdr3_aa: CASSLLRIGAAAGGLKDTQYF
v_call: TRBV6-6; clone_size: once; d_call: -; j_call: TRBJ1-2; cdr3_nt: TGTGCCAGCAGTCTACAGAACTATGGCTACACCTTC; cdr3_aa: CASSLQNYGYTF
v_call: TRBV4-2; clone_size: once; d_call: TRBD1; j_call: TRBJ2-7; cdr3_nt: TGTGCCAGCAGCCAAGGGACAGGGGTCTCCTACGAGCAGTACTTC; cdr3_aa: CASSQGTGVSYEQYF
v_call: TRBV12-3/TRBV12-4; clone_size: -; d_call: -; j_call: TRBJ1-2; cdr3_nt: TGTGCCAGCAGTTTGGTAGCTAACTATGGCTACACCTTC; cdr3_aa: CASSLVANYGYTF
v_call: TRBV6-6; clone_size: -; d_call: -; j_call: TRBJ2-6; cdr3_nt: TGTGCCAGCAGTTACTCGGGAGGCTCTGGGGCCAACGTCCTGACTTTC; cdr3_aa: CASSYSGGSGANVLTF
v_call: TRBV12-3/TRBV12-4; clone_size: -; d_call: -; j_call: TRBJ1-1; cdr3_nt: TGTGCCAGCAGTTTAAGCACAGAGTTTGAAGCTTTCTTT; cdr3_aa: CASSLSTEFEAFF
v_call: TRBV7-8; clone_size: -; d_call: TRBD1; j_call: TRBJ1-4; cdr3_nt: TGTGCCAGCAGCCCTCGCCCGGGACAGGGGGCAGGGAAACTGTTTTTT; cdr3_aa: CASSPRPGQGAGKLFF
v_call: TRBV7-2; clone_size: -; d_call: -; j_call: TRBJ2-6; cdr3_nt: TGTGCCAGCAGCTTAGTGCGCTCTGGGGCCAACGTCCTGACTTTC; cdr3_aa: CASSLVRSGANVLTF
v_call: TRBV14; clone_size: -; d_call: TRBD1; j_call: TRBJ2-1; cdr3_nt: TGTGCCAGCAGCCAAGAAAGGTGGACAGGGGGGGAACTTAATGAGCAGTTCTTC; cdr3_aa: CASSQERWTGGELNEQFF
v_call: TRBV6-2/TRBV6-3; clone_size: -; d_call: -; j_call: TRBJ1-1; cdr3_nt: TGTGCCAGCAGTACCCGACAGAGGACTGAAGCTTTCTTT; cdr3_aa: CASSTRQRTEAFF
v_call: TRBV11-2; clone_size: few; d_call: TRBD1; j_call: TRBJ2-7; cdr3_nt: TGTGCCAGCAGCTTCAGGACAGGGGATGTCGAGCAGTACTTC; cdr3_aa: CASSFRTGDVEQYF
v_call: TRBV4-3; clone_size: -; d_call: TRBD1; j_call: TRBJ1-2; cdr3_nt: TGCGCCAGCAGCCAACAGACAGGGGGAAGAGGCTACACCTTC; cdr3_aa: CASSQQTGGRGYTF
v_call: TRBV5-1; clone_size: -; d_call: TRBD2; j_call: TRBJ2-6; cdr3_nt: TGCGCCAGCAGCTTGGGGATTCGGGGGGCTGGGGCCAACGTCCTGACTTTC; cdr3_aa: CASSLGIRGAGANVLTF
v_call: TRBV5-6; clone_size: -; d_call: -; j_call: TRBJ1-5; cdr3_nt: TGTGCCAGCAGCTCCTACAGGGTGGCTAGCAATCAGCCCCAGCATTTT; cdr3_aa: CASSSYRVASNQPQHF
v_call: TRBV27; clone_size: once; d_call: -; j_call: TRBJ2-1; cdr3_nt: TGTGCCAGCAGTCCCCGCCACAGGTCACGGAGCTCCAATGAGCAGTTCTTC; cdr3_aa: CASSPRHRSRSSNEQFF
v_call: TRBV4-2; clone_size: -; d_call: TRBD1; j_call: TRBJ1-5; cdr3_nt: TGTGCCAGCAGCCAAGATCCAGGGACAGGCAATCAGCCCCAGCATTTT; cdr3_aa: CASSQDPGTGNQPQHF
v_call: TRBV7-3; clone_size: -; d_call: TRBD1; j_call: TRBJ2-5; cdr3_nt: TGTGCCAGCAGCTTAACCCCGGGACAGGGGACCCAGTACTTC; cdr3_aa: CASSLTPGQGTQYF
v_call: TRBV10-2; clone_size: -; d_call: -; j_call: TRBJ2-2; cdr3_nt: TGCGCCATAGACAACGACACCGGGGAGCTGTTTTTT; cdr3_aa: CAIDNDTGELFF